The 14 T cell receptor beta chains given below trace back to one sample, sequenced in a study of blood T cell repertoires in COVID-19. Here immunoSEQ multiplex PCR was the method, and the copy in TCRdb shows in-frame clones only, minus some. The repertoire has approximately 84,000 clones, under 85% of them found once; the top ten carry roughly 28%. Sequenced input: peripheral blood. Every receptor here comes from a woman aged 80 or older with acute or convalescent COVID-19.

V and J are TRBV5-4 and TRBJ1-5; 7 bases are shared with TRBD1. CDR3 length: 14 residues. Per germline, CDR1 SGHNT and CDR2 YYREEE (reference sequence). The V gene end was trimmed by 2 bases and the J gene end by 7 bases; junction bases not matched to a gene: 6. The CDR3 DNA is TGTGCCAGCAGCTTACAGGGGAGCCACCAGCCCCAGCATTTT. Protein: CASSLQGSHQPQHF.

The genes are TRBV3-1 (or the pseudogene TRBV3-2) and TRBJ2-7, with 10 bases matching TRBD1. Looked up from germline, CDR1 is LGHDT and CDR2 is YNNKEL (reference sequence). J gave up 3 bases and V 4 bases, and 0 bases lay outside the gene matches. The CDR3 contains 13 residues. CDR3 amino acids: CASSRTGGYEQYF. CDR3 bases: TGTGCCAGCAGCCGGACAGGGGGCTACGAGCAGTACTTC.

This rearrangement joins TRBV15 to TRBJ1-6; 11 bases are a match to TRBD1. Germline CDR1 LNHNV, CDR2 YYDKDF (reference sequence). This CDR3 has 15 residues. J gave up 10 bases and V 3 bases, and 5 bases lay outside the gene matches. The CDR3 DNA is TGTGCCACCAGCAGGGGACAGGGGGAAGGGTCACCCCTCCACTTT. This translates into CATSRGQGEGSPLHF.

The gene calls are TRBV4-3 and TRBJ2-4, with a possible D match to TRBD2 (6 bases). This CDR3 region has 18 residues. Trimming pared 0 bases from V and 1 base from J, leaving 16 bases between. The germline CDR1 and CDR2 sequences are LGHNA and YSLEER. CDR3 DNA: TGCGCCAGCAGCCAAGAATCGACGGGAGCCTCTGCCAAAAACATTCAGTACTTC. This codes for CASSQESTGASAKNIQYF.

The chain employs TRBV5-1 and TRBJ2-5; 7 bases fit TRBD1. CDR3 length: 12 amino acids. V was pared by 4 bases and J by 5 bases, with 2 bases of the junction left unmatched. Looked up from germline, CDR1 is SGHRS and CDR2 is YFSETQ. The CDR3 bases are TGCGCCAGCAGCACAGGGGAGGAGACCCAGTACTTC. Translated, it gives CASSTGEETQYF. Filled out from reference TRBV5-1 and TRBJ2-5, the complete variable domain reads KAGVTQTPRYLIKTRGQQVTLSCSPISGHRSVSWYQQTPGQGLQFLFEYFSETQRNKGNFPGRFSGRQFSNSRSEMNVSTLELGDSALYLCASSTGEETQYFGPGTRLLVL.

Comment on this clone: This sample includes further DNA sequences coding for the same CDR3. The chain combines TRBV5-1 with TRBJ2-7; TRBD1 aligns across 11 bases. Unmatched junction bases numbered 2, after V lost 3 bases and J lost 3 bases. This CDR3 comprises 14 residues. Per the germline V gene, CDR1 is SGHRS and CDR2 is YFSETQ. CDR3 nucleotides: TGCGCCAGCAGCTCCGGGACAGGGGGCTACGAGCAGTACTTC. It specifies CASSSGTGGYEQYF.

The V gene is TRBV4-1, the J gene TRBJ2-3, with TRBD2 identical over 9 bases. Germline V gene lookup returns CDR1 MGHRA and CDR2 YSYEKL. This CDR3 is 19 amino acids long. Unmatched junction bases numbered 15, after V lost 1 base and J lost 4 bases. The CDR3 loop reads CASSQVGGKAGGPSDTQYF. CDR3 sequence (DNA): TGCGCCAGCAGCCAAGTGGGGGGGAAGGCGGGAGGGCCGTCAGATACGCAGTATTTT.

The V gene is TRBV11-3, the J gene TRBJ1-1; D is ambiguous. CDR1 SGHNT and CDR2 YENEEA come from the germline V gene. This CDR3 spans 12 amino acids. V was clipped by 5 bases and J by 3 bases, with 7 bases between them. The CDR3 loop reads CASSLMDTEAFF. The CDR3, as DNA: TGTGCCAGCAGCCTAATGGACACTGAAGCTTTCTTT.

The chain combines TRBV30 with TRBJ2-6; 7 nucleotides line up with TRBD2. CDR1 GTSNPN and CDR2 SVGIG come from the germline V gene (reference sequence). The CDR3 length is 15 residues. The J segment lost 2 bases and the V segment lost 1 base, leaving 2 bases of the junction unmatched. CDR3 region: CAWSGGGPGANVLTF. CDR3 coding DNA: TGTGCCTGGAGTGGGGGAGGGCCTGGGGCCAACGTCCTGACTTTC.

CDR3 sequence reads: CASSQEGRTSTDTQYF. The CDR3, as DNA: TGCGCCAGCAGCCAAGAGGGCAGAACTAGCACAGATACGCAGTATTTT. The V and J genes are TRBV4-3 and TRBJ2-3; D call uncertain. This CDR3 spans 16 amino acids. V shed 0 bases and J shed 0 bases, with 10 bases lying between them. Germline CDR1 and CDR2: LGHNA and YSLEER.

The gene calls are TRBV27 and TRBJ2-5, with D hard to call. Germline V gene lookup returns CDR1 MNHEY and CDR2 SMNVEV (reference sequence). The V end lost 4 bases, the J end lost 7 bases, and 10 bases lay between the germline ends. There are 12 residues in the CDR3. In nucleotides, the CDR3 is TGTGCCAGCAGTTCCCGAGCTGGGACCCAGTACTTC. Amino acids: CASSSRAGTQYF.

This clone has at least ten counts. J is TRBJ1-1 and V is TRBV19, with a weak D call TRBD1 (5 bases). Trimming cost V 3 bases and J 6 bases, with 17 bases left between them. CDR3 length: 15 residues. Germline CDR1 LNHDA, CDR2 SQIVND (reference sequence). The DNA of the CDR3 is TGTGCCAGTAGTATCCATTGGGGGGGATGGGCTGAAGCTTTCTTT. It encodes CASSIHWGGWAEAFF.

CDR3 DNA sequence: TGTGCCACCAGTGACCCCACTAGCGGGAGATACAATGAGCAGTTCTTC. Its protein is CATSDPTSGRYNEQFF. The gene calls are TRBV24-1 and TRBJ2-1; TRBD2 agrees at 11 bases. Trimming at V came to 4 bases and at J to 4 bases, leaving 5 bases not matched to a gene. Germline CDR1 KGHDR, CDR2 SFDVKD. CDR3 length equals 16 residues.

V gene TRBV6-5 combines with J gene TRBJ1-1, with 9 bases aligning to TRBD1. Germline values: CDR1 MNHEY, CDR2 SVGAGI. The CDR3 has 13 amino acids. V shed 6 bases, J shed 10 bases, and the junction held 9 bases outside the gene matches. In nucleotides, the CDR3 is TGTGCCAGCAGATCACTGGACAGGGGCGTAGCTTTCTTT. Protein: CASRSLDRGVAFF.